The 32 T cell receptor beta chains reported below all come from one sample, sequenced in a study of identical twins (dated by TCRdb to the mid-2010s). Libraries were built with 5' RACE. The sequencer listed for this sample is Illumina HiSeq 2000. In TCRdb, the public reads were trimmed at Q25 with fastp and aligned with MiXCR, with productive beta chains retained. Every distinct CDR3 protein forms one entry, paired with its most common genes and DNA. The sample profile shows 1.5 million to 2 million distinct CDR3 sequences; around 33% of them were found once. About 0.27% of the sample is in the top ten clones. Sequences were obtained from cord blood. Receptor source: a newborn girl in good health.

The table lists this clonotype with a few counts. This chain uses TRBV27 with TRBJ1-6; D perhaps matches TRBD1 (5 bases). V dropped 3 bases and J dropped 8 bases, with 14 bases sitting between them. The CDR3 is made up of 15 amino acids. CDR1 is MNHEY and CDR2 is SMNVEV in the germline V gene (reference sequence). The CDR3 sequence is CASSLAGEGYSPLHF. CDR3 DNA: TGTGCCAGCAGTTTGGCGGGGGAAGGTTATTCACCCCTCCACTTT.

J is TRBJ1-2 and V is TRBV6-1; 8 bases line up with TRBD1. Germline V CDR1 and CDR2: MNHNS, SASEGT. V lost 4 bases, J lost 4 bases, and 5 bases stayed unmatched. The CDR3 covers 14 residues. CDR3 DNA: TGTGCCAGCAGTGCTAGCGACAGGGGCTATGGCTACACCTTC. This translates into CASSASDRGYGYTF.

This clonotype was detected only a few times. The chain couples TRBV24-1 to TRBJ2-3, with a possible D match to TRBD1 (6 bases). Germline-derived CDR1 and CDR2 are KGHDR and SFDVKD. This CDR3 comprises 19 residues. Trimming left V 0 bases short and J 0 bases short, with 18 bases between. For the CDR3, the DNA is TGTGCCACCAGTGATTTGCTCCCCCGGGACACCATTAGCACAGATACGCAGTATTTT. The encoded protein is CATSDLLPRDTISTDTQYF.

The chain recombines TRBV3-1 with TRBJ2-7; D may be TRBD2 (5 bases). V was trimmed by 2 bases and J by 2 bases, leaving 28 bases between them. The germline CDR1 and CDR2 sequences are LGHDT and YNNKEL (reference sequence). This CDR3 spans 20 amino acids. Written as DNA, the CDR3 is TGTGCCAGCAGCCAACAACGGTCCACGCCAAACGGGGTATTCCCCTACGAGCAGTACTTC. Its translation is CASSQQRSTPNGVFPYEQYF.

V is TRBV28 and J is TRBJ2-1, with D tentatively TRBD1 (6 bases). The CDR3 runs 15 residues. From germline, CDR1 is MDHEN and CDR2 SYDVKM. Between the trimmed V and J ends, which lost 2 bases and 6 bases, there was a span of 14 bases. CDR3 in amino acids: CASSLVTRQVNEQFF. CDR3 DNA sequence: TGTGCCAGCAGTTTAGTTACTAGACAGGTCAATGAGCAGTTCTTC.

Concerning this clonotype itself: At one of its ends the junction is not consistent with the germline gene, which may arise from a read error. The chain is built from TRBV27 and TRBJ2-7; D gene ambiguous. The CDR3 is made up of 14 amino acids. The germline CDR1 and CDR2 sequences are MNHEY and SMNVEV (reference sequence). The CDR3 loop reads CAGSLSPAPYEQYF. CDR3 bases: TGTGCCGGCAGTTTATCCCCAGCGCCCTACGAGCAGTACTTC.

DNA for the CDR3: TGTGCCATCGCAGGGGGCCTAGAAGCTTTCTTT. Its translation: CAIAGGLEAFF. The chain combines TRBV28 with TRBJ1-1, with 8 bases lining up with TRBD1. V gave up 10 bases and J gave up 8 bases; unmatched junction bases: 6. There are 11 residues in the CDR3. Per germline, CDR1 MDHEN and CDR2 SYDVKM.

V is TRBV18 and J is TRBJ1-1; TRBD1 might be the D (5 bases). The CDR3 has 15 amino acids. Germline CDR1 and CDR2: KGHSH and LQKENI. The V end was cut by 3 bases, the J end by 0 bases, with 11 bases between. DNA of the CDR3: TGTGCCAGCTCACCTGGGGGTCAGGTGAACACTGAAGCTTTCTTT. Protein sequence: CASSPGGQVNTEAFF.

A few counts support this clonotype. The J gene is TRBJ2-1, the V gene TRBV4-2, with TRBD2 identical over 12 bases. Per the germline V gene, CDR1 is LGHNA and CDR2 is YNFKEQ. The CDR3 is 14 amino acids. V shed 7 bases, J shed 7 bases, and the junction held 5 bases outside the gene matches. For the CDR3, the DNA is TGTGCCAGCACCTCTAGCGGGGGGGGAAATGAGCAGTTCTTC. This gives the protein CASTSSGGGNEQFF.

As regards this clonotype: The junction differs from germline at one of its ends, possibly a read error. This sequence joins TRBV9 and TRBJ1-2; D remains unclear. There are 8 residues in the CDR3. Germline CDR1 and CDR2: SGDLS and YYNGEE. The CDR3: CANSAYTF. The CDR3 DNA follows: TGTGCCAACAGCGCCTACACCTTC.

The sample holds a few counts of this clonotype. This chain uses TRBV20-1 with TRBJ2-3; D gene uncertain. V lost 3 bases and J 2 bases, leaving 6 bases between the germline ends. In germline, CDR1 is DFQATT, CDR2 SNEGSKA (reference sequence). The CDR3 loop spans 12 amino acids. The CDR3 region is CSARTYTDTQYF. The CDR3 DNA is TGCAGTGCTAGGACTTACACAGATACGCAGTATTTT.

The chain has TRBV28 and TRBJ2-4; D is tentatively TRBD1 or TRBD2 (5 bases each). The CDR3 runs 21 residues. The ends were cut back, 4 bases at V and 0 bases at J, with 28 bases in the middle. The germline gives CDR1 MDHEN, CDR2 SYDVKM. The CDR3 reads CASSSTTGLQQGAVAKNIQYF. CDR3 coding DNA: TGTGCCAGCAGTTCCACCACCGGACTCCAGCAAGGGGCGGTAGCCAAAAACATTCAGTACTTC.

The genes are TRBV20-1 and TRBJ1-5; D is undetermined. The CDR3 runs 14 residues. Germline values: CDR1 DFQATT, CDR2 SNEGSKA (reference sequence). V was cut by 0 bases and J by 3 bases, with 9 bases left in between. The CDR3 region is CSARDWQDNQPQHF. The CDR3 DNA sequence: TGCAGTGCTAGAGATTGGCAGGACAATCAGCCCCAGCATTTT.

The J gene is TRBJ2-7, the V gene TRBV28, with D perhaps given as TRBD1 or TRBD2 (5 bases each). The CDR3 totals 15 residues. Trimming pared 7 bases from V and 0 bases from J, leaving 16 bases between. Germline V gene lookup returns CDR1 MDHEN and CDR2 SYDVKM. CDR3 nucleotide sequence: TGTGCCAGCAATGCCGCCGGGACCAGCTCCTACGAGCAGTACTTC. It encodes CASNAAGTSSYEQYF.

Concerning this clonotype itself: The junction and the germline gene differ at one end; a read error may be behind it. J is TRBJ2-1 and V is TRBV4-1; TRBD2 matches at 8 bases. From germline, CDR1 is MGHRA and CDR2 YSYEKL. The CDR3 totals 15 residues. Written as DNA, the CDR3 is TGCGCCGGCAGCCAAGTAGCGGGAAAGGTCGATGAGCAGTTCTTC. Translation gives CAGSQVAGKVDEQFF.

This sequence joins TRBV7-9 and TRBJ1-2; D is undetermined. CDR3 length: 15 amino acids. With 3 bases removed from V and 3 bases from J, the gap between germline ends came to 14 bases. In germline, CDR1 is SEHNR, CDR2 FQNEAQ (reference sequence). CDR3: CASSLVSGSDYGYTF. CDR3 sequence (DNA): TGTGCCAGCAGCTTGGTGTCAGGATCGGACTATGGCTACACCTTC.

The chain carries TRBV9 and TRBJ2-5, with 13 bases matching TRBD2. The CDR3 is 17 amino acids. Germline trimming cut 0 bases from V and 11 bases from J; bases unmatched to any gene: 13. Germline loops: CDR1 SGDLS, CDR2 YYNGEE. The CDR3 DNA sequence: TGTGCCAGCAGCGTAGGACTAGCGGGAGGCTATTACAATGAGCAGTACTTC. Protein: CASSVGLAGGYYNEQYF.

In its sample, this clonotype was seen a few times. The chain combines TRBV11-2 with TRBJ1-4; D may be TRBD1 (6 bases). CDR3 length equals 14 residues. V gave up 3 bases and J gave up 7 bases, with 12 bases separating them. Per germline, CDR1 SGHAT and CDR2 FQNNGV. DNA of the CDR3: TGTGCCAGCAGCTTTCTGGGAGGGGGTGAAAAACTGTTTTTT. Its translation: CASSFLGGGEKLFF.

V is TRBV15 and J is TRBJ2-5; no firm D call. V was shortened by 2 bases and J by 4 bases, with 2 bases between the two germline ends. The CDR3 is 11 residues long. From germline, CDR1 is LNHNV and CDR2 YYDKDF (reference sequence). As DNA, the CDR3 is TGTGCCACCAGCAGACTAGAGACCCAGTACTTC. This translates into CATSRLETQYF.

The chain has TRBV7-9 and TRBJ2-1; 7 nucleotides match TRBD2. Matching the DNA end better, TRBJ2-7 makes the J call doubtful. CDR1 and CDR2 from the germline V gene are SEHNR and FQNEAQ (reference sequence). This CDR3 is built from 16 residues. The CDR3, as DNA: TGTGCCAGCAGCTTACTACGGACTAGTGCCTACAATGAGCAGTACTTC. This encodes CASSLLRTSAYNEQYF.

Of note for this clonotype: Since no conserved phenylalanine or tryptophan closes the CDR3, a read error is the likely cause. The chain uses TRBV7-2 and TRBJ2-3, with D perhaps matching TRBD2 (5 bases). The CDR3 loop spans 15 amino acids. Germline-derived CDR1 and CDR2 are SGHTA and FQGNSA. As DNA, the CDR3 is TGTGCCAGCAGCTTCCTCCAATCTAGCACAGATATGCAGTATTAT. Translated, it gives CASSFLQSSTDMQYY.

This clonotype was seen more than once but under ten times. This chain connects TRBV9 to TRBJ1-1; TRBD1 aligns across 7 bases. This CDR3 has 15 amino acids. Germline CDR1 and CDR2: SGDLS and YYNGEE. J lost 4 bases, V lost 0 bases, and 6 bases had no gene match. In nucleotides, the CDR3 is TGTGCCAGCAGCGTAGACGAGGGGGCCTTCACTGAAGCTTTCTTT. It translates to CASSVDEGAFTEAFF. The whole variable domain, filled in from reference TRBV9 and TRBJ1-1, reads DSGVTQTPKHLITATGQRVTLRCSPRSGDLSVYWYQQSLDQGLQFLIQYYNGEERAKGNILERFSAQQFPDLHSELNLSSLELGDSALYFCASSVDEGAFTEAFFGQGTRLTVV.

This rearrangement joins TRBV30 to TRBJ1-2; no clear D gene. Germline assignment: CDR1 GTSNPN and CDR2 SVGIG (reference sequence). Trimming stripped 0 bases from V and 4 bases from J, with 9 bases between. The CDR3 has 13 residues. In DNA, the CDR3 is TGTGCCTGGAGTGTCCTTAGAAGCTATGGCTACACCTTC. Its protein is CAWSVLRSYGYTF.

This clonotype was picked up a small number of times. The chain joins TRBV12-3 or TRBV12-4 to TRBJ2-7, with TRBD2 identical over 8 bases. Trimming at V came to 3 bases and at J to 2 bases, leaving 6 bases not matched to a gene. CDR3 length: 15 amino acids. Here the CDR3 reads CASSFSAGATYEQYF. As DNA, the CDR3 is TGTGCCAGCAGTTTTTCAGCGGGGGCTACCTACGAGCAGTACTTC.

The chain has TRBV5-1 and TRBJ2-2; the match to TRBD1 covers 7 bases. Germline CDR1 SGHRS, CDR2 YFSETQ. The CDR3 spans 16 residues. After removal of 4 bases from V and 0 bases from J, the junction contained 6 bases not matched to a gene. The CDR3 bases are TGCGCCAGCAGCCCCCAACAGGGGACGAACACCGGGGAGCTGTTTTTT. As protein: CASSPQQGTNTGELFF.

The chain recombines TRBV6-2 or TRBV6-3 with TRBJ1-5; D unresolved. V shed 6 bases and J shed 2 bases, with 11 bases lying between them. Germline CDR1 MNHEY, CDR2 SVGEGT. CDR3 length: 14 amino acids. Here the CDR3 DNA reads TGTGCCAGCAGCTGGGCTTGGGGCAATCAGCCCCAGCATTTT. Amino acid sequence: CASSWAWGNQPQHF.

Only a few counts were recorded for this clonotype. The chain recombines TRBV21-1 with TRBJ2-1; the table's D call TRBD2 went unverified against the DNA. TRBV21-1 corresponds to a pseudogene. The CDR3 extends over 17 amino acids. This chain's CDR3 is CASSNTGLAGGSDEQFF. The CDR3 DNA follows: TGTGCCAGCAGCAACACGGGACTAGCGGGAGGGTCGGATGAGCAGTTCTTC.

This clonotype has only a few counts. The rearrangement joins TRBV12-5 to TRBJ2-1; D not certain. Trimming pared 1 base from V and 7 bases from J, leaving 8 bases between. CDR3 length: 13 residues. Germline V gives CDR1 LGHNT, CDR2 FRNRAP. This chain's CDR3 is CASGLGPGNEQFF. The DNA of the CDR3 is TGTGCTAGTGGTTTGGGACCCGGGAATGAGCAGTTCTTC.

Ten or more counts support this clonotype. The chain links TRBV12-3 or TRBV12-4 to TRBJ2-1; 9 nucleotides match TRBD2. The CDR3 is 15 amino acids. V shed 6 bases, J shed 4 bases, and the junction held 7 bases outside the gene matches. The CDR3 region has the DNA TGTGCCAGCAGCCCCGCTAGCGGGGCATACAATGAGCAGTTCTTC. As protein: CASSPASGAYNEQFF.

This clonotype turned up a few times. The chain combines TRBV3-1 with TRBJ2-5; 8 nucleotides line up with TRBD2. Losses at the gene ends were 0 bases for V and 6 bases for J; bases not matched to a gene: 15. This CDR3 comprises 18 residues. From germline, CDR1 is LGHDT and CDR2 YNNKEL (reference sequence). The CDR3 here is CASSQDRGRASGLQTQYF. DNA for the CDR3: TGTGCCAGCAGCCAAGATAGAGGGAGGGCTAGCGGGCTGCAGACCCAGTACTTC.

The rearrangement joins TRBV5-1 to TRBJ2-1; D possibly uses TRBD1 or TRBD2 (5 bases each). With the DNA end fitting TRBJ2-7 better, the J assignment may be wrong. From germline, CDR1 is SGHRS and CDR2 YFSETQ. The CDR3 runs 14 residues. The CDR3 is CASSPGSSYNEQYF. CDR3 bases: TGCGCCAGCAGCCCAGGGAGCTCCTACAATGAGCAGTACTTC.

This clonotype was counted ten times or more. V is TRBV4-2 and J is TRBJ2-4; 8 positions match TRBD2. V trimming: 4 bases; J trimming: 0 bases; junction bases outside the gene matches: 5. The CDR3 loop spans 16 amino acids. Germline V CDR1 and CDR2: LGHNA, YNFKEQ. CDR3 residues: CASSPREGLAKNIQYF. In DNA, the CDR3 is TGTGCCAGCAGCCCCCGGGAGGGCCTAGCCAAAAACATTCAGTACTTC.